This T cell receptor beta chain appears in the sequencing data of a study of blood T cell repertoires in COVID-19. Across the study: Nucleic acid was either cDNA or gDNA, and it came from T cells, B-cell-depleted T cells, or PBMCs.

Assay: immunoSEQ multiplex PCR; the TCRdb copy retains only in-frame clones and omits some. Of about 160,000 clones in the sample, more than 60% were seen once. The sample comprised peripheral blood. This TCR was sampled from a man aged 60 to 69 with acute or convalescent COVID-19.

The CDR3 sequence is CSASISGGTTEAFF. CDR3 sequence (DNA): TGCAGTGCTAGTATATCCGGGGGGACCACTGAAGCTTTCTTT. The chain is built from TRBV20-1 and TRBJ1-1; a weak D match, TRBD1 (5 bases). Trimming cost V 3 bases and J 4 bases, with 15 bases left between them. CDR1 and CDR2 (germline): DFQATT, SNEGSKA (reference sequence). CDR3 length: 14 amino acids.